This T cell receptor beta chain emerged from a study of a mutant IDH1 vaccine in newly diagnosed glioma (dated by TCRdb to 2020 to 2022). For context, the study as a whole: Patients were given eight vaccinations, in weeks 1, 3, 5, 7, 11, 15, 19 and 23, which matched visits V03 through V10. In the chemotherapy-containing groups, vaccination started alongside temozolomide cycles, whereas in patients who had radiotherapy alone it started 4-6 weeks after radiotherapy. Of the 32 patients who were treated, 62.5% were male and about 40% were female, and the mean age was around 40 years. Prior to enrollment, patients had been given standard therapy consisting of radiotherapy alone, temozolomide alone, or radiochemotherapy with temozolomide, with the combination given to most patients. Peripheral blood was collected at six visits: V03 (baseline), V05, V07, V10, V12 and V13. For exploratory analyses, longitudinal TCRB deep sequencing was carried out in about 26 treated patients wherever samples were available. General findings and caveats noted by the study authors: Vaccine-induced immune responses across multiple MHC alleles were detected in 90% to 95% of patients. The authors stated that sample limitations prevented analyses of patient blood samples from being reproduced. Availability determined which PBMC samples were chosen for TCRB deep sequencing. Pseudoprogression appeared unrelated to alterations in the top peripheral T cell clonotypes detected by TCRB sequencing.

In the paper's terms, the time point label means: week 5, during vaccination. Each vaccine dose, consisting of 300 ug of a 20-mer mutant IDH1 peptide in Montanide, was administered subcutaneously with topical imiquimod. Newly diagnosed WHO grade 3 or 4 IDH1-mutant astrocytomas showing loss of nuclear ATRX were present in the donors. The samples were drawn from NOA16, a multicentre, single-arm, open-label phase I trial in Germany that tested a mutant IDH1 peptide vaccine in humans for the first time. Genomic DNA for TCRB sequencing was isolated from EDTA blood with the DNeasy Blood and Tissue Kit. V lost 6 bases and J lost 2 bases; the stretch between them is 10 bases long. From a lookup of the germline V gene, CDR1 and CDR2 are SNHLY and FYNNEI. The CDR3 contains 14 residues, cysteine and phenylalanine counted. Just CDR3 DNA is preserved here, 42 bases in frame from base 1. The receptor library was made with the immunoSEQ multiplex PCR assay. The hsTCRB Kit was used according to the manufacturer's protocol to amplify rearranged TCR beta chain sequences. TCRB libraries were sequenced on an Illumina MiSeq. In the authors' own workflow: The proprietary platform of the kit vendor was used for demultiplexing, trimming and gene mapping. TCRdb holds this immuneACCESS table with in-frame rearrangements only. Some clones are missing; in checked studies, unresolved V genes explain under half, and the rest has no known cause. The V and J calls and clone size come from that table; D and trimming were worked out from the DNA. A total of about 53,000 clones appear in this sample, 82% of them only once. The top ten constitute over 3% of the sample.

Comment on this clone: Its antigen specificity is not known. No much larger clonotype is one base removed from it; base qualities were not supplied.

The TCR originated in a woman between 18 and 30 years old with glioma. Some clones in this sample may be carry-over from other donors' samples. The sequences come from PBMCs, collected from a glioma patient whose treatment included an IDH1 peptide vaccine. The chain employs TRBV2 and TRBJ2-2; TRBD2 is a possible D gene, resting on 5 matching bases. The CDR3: CASRLRGNTGELFF. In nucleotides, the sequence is TGTGCCAGCAGATTACGGGGAAACACCGGGGAGCTGTTTTTT.